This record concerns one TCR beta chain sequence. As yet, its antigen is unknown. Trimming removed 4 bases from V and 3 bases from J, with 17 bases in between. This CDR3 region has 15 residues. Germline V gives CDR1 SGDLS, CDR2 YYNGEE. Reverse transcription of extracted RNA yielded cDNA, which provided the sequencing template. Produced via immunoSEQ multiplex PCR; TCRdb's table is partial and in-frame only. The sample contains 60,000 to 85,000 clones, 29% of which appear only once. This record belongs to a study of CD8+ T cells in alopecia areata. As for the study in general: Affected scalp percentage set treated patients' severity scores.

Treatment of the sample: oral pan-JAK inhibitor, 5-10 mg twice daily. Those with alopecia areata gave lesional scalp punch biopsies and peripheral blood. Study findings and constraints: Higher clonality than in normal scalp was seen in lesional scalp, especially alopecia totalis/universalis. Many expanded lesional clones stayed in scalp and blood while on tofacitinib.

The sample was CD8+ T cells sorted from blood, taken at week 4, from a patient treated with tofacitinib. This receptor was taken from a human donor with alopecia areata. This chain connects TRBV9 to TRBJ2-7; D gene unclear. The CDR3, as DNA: TGTGCCAGCAGCCGAGACAAAGACTCCTTCTACGAGCAGTACTTC. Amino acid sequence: CASSRDKDSFYEQYF.